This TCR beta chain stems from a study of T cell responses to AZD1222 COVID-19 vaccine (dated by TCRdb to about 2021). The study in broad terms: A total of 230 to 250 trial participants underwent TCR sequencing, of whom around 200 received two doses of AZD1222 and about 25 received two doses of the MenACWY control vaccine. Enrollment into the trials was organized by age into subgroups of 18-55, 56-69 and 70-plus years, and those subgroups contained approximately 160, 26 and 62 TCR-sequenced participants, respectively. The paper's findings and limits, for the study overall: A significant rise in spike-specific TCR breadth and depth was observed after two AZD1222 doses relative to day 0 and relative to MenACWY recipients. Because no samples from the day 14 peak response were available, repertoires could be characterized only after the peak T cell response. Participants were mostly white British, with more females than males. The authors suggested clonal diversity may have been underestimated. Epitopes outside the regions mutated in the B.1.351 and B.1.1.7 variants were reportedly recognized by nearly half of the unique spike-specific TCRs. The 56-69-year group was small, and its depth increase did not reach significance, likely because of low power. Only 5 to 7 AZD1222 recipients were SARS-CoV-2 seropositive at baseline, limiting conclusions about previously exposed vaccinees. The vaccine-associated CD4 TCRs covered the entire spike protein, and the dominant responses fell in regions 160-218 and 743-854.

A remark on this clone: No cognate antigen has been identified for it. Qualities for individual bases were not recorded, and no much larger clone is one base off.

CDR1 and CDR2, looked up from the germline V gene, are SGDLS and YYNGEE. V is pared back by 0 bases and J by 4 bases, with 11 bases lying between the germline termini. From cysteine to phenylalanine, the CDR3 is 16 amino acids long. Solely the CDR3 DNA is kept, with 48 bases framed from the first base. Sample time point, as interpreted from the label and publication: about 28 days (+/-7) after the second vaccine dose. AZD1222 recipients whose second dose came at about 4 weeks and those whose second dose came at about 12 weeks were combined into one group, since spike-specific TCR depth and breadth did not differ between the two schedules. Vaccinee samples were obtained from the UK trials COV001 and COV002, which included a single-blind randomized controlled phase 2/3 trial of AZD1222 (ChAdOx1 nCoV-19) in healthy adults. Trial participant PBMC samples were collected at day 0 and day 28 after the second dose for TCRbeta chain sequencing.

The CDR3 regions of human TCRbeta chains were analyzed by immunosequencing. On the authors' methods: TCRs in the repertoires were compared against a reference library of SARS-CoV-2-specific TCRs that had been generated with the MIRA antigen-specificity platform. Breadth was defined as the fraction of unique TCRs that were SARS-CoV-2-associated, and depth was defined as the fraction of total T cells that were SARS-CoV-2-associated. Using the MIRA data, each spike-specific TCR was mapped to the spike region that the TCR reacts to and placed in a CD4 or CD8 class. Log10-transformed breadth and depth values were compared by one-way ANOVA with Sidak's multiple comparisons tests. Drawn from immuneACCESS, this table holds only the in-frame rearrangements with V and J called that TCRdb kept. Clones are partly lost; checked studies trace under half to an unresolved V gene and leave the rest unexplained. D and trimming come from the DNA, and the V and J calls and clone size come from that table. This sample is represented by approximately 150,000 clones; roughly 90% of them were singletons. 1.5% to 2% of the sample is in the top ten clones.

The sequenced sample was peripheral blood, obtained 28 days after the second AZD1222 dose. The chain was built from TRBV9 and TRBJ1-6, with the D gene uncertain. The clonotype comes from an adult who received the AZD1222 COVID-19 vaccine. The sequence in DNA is TGTGCCAGCAGCGTAGAAAAGGGTGGTTATAATTCACCCCTCCACTTT. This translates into CASSVEKGGYNSPLHF. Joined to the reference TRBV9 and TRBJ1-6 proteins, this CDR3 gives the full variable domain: DSGVTQTPKHLITATGQRVTLRCSPRSGDLSVYWYQQSLDQGLQFLIQYYNGEERAKGNILERFSAQQFPDLHSELNLSSLELGDSALYFCASSVEKGGYNSPLHFGNGTRLTVT.